The following is a T cell receptor (beta chain) sequence with its context. This sample stems from a study of blood T cell repertoires in COVID-19. Across the study: Samples representing acute and convalescent COVID-19 were sourced from the United States, Italy and Spain.

The CDR3 length is 13 residues. CDR1 and CDR2 from the germline V gene are LGHDT and YNNKEL (reference sequence). The trim removed 2 bases at V and 7 bases at J, leaving 1 base unmatched. Sequenced by immunoSEQ multiplex PCR; TCRdb stores in-frame clones only, minus some. The sample consists of some 230,000 clones, about 80% of them appearing once. Self-reported history from a screening survey and questionnaire set each donor's cohort. Sequencing was performed on PBMCs or T cells enriched from blood (not recorded which). The receptor was isolated from a man in his forties or fifties who had recovered from COVID-19. The rearrangement joins TRBV3-1 (or the pseudogene TRBV3-2) to TRBJ2-4, with TRBD1 identical over 8 bases. The CDR3: CASSQRTGNIQYF. CDR3 bases: TGTGCCAGCAGCCAACGGACAGGGAACATTCAGTACTTC.